The rows below give T cell receptor beta chains drawn from one sample of a study of post-analysis software for immune sequencing data. TCRdb called the PCR reads again in MiXCR, with one record for every CDR3 protein. The sample yields about 820,000 distinct CDR3 sequences, 53% seen once. Sequenced sample: blood. These receptors came from a girl under 18 with multiple sclerosis. CDR3s include the opening cysteine and the closing phenylalanine or tryptophan. D genes are given only for firm matches. Only some rows state a clone size, as once, few, many or a class for expanded clones.

>-|TRBJ1-5|-|TRBV7-9
TGTGCCAGCAGCTTAGCGGAGAACGTACGAAATCAGCCCCAGCATTTT
CASSLAENVRNQPQHF
>TRBD2|TRBJ2-5|-|TRBV3-1
TGTGCCAGCACCCGAGAGAAGCGGGGGGCGCAAGAGACCCAGTACTTC
CASTREKRGAQETQYF
>-|TRBJ2-3|-|TRBV5-1
TGCGCCAGCAGCTTGGGTTCGTTTGATACGCAGTATTTT
CASSLGSFDTQYF
>-|TRBJ1-1|-|TRBV29-1
TGCAGCGTGGTACTGCGGTTGGGGAACACTGAAGCTTTCTTT
CSVVLRLGNTEAFF
>-|TRBJ2-7|-|TRBV20-1
TGCAGTGCTAGAGATTTGTTCTACGAGCAGTACTTC
CSARDLFYEQYF
>-|TRBJ2-5|-|TRBV5-1
TGCGCCAGCAGCGCGGAGGGCCCGGTCGAGACCCAGTACTTC
CASSAEGPVETQYF
>-|TRBJ1-2|few|TRBV12-3/TRBV12-4
TGTGCCAGCACCGTAAGGGGTCGCAACTATGGCTACACCTTC
CASTVRGRNYGYTF
>-|TRBJ2-3|-|TRBV29-1
TGCAGCGTTGACGAGGGGGGCGCCCGTACAGATACGCAGTATTTT
CSVDEGGARTDTQYF
>TRBD2|TRBJ2-1|-|TRBV15
TGTGCCACCAGCAGAGTGCAAACTAGCGGGAGAGGCAATGAGCAGTTCTTC
CATSRVQTSGRGNEQFF
>TRBD1|TRBJ2-5|few|TRBV12-3/TRBV12-4
TGTGCCAGCAGTCTTGGACAGGGGGTTTCGGGCGCGCGAGAGACCCAGTACTTC
CASSLGQGVSGARETQYF
>TRBD2|TRBJ2-1|few|TRBV25-1
TGTGCCAGCAGTGAAGTCACTAGCGGGAGTGGTGAGCAGTTCTTC
CASSEVTSGSGEQFF
>-|TRBJ2-5|-|TRBV4-1
TGCGCCAGCAGCCAAGTCAAGACAGGGAGGTTCGGAGAGACCCAGTACTTC
CASSQVKTGRFGETQYF
>TRBD1|TRBJ1-2|-|TRBV6-5
TGTGCCAGCAGTTCGCGGACAGGGAGGGATGGCTACACCTTC
CASSSRTGRDGYTF
>-|TRBJ1-2|-|TRBV10-3
TGTGCCATAGTCGCGGAGAGGACTAACTATGGCTACACCTTC
CAIVAERTNYGYTF
>TRBD1|TRBJ2-1|-|TRBV7-2
TGTGCCAGCAGCTTAGGGGCCGGGACAGGGCGCAATGAGCAGTTCTTC
CASSLGAGTGRNEQFF
>TRBD2|TRBJ2-3|few|TRBV20-1
TGCAGTGCGCAAGAGGGACTAGCGGCTGTCACAGATACGCAGTATTTT
CSAQEGLAAVTDTQYF
>-|TRBJ1-1|-|TRBV5-1
TGCGCCAGCAACACGGAGACATTTCAGGAGAACACTGAAGCTTTCTTT
CASNTETFQENTEAFF
>TRBD1|TRBJ2-7|-|TRBV6-1
TGTGCCAGCAGGGGGGACAGGGGGTACTACGAGCAGTACTTC
CASRGDRGYYEQYF
>-|TRBJ1-5|-|TRBV12-3/TRBV12-4
TGTGCCAGCAGTACTCTCTGGGTGCCTCAGCCCCAGCATTTT
CASSTLWVPQPQHF
>-|TRBJ2-1|-|TRBV20-1
TGCAGTGCTAGAGATAGAAGGTACAATGAGCAGTTCTTC
CSARDRRYNEQFF
>TRBD1|TRBJ1-6|-|TRBV28
TGTGCCAGCTTACAGGGGCTTGGGAATTCACCCCTCCACTTT
CASLQGLGNSPLHF
>-|TRBJ2-7|-|TRBV10-3
TGTGCCATCAGTCGGGACCTCTACGAGCAGTACTTC
CAISRDLYEQYF
>-|TRBJ2-5|few|TRBV7-8
TGTGCCAGCGTAGCTAGCCTCCAAGAGACCCAGTACTTC
CASVASLQETQYF
>-|TRBJ2-5|-|TRBV6-5
TGTGCCAGCAGTTACTCGAAGGGGGGCTGGGAGACCCAGTACTTC
CASSYSKGGWETQYF
>-|TRBJ2-1|-|TRBV15
TGTGCCACCAGCTCCAGGAGGGGCTACAATGAGCAGTTCTTC
CATSSRRGYNEQFF
>-|TRBJ2-4|-|TRBV5-1
TGCGCCAACAGCGGGGGGACAGGCCAAAGGATTCAGTACTTC
CANSGGTGQRIQYF
>TRBD1|TRBJ2-5|-|TRBV5-1
TGCGCCAGCAGCACGGGACAGACGCAAGAGACCCAGTACTTC
CASSTGQTQETQYF
>-|TRBJ2-1|few|TRBV7-9
TGTGCCAGCAGCTGGGGGGGCGGCAGGGTCAATGAGCAGTTCTTC
CASSWGGGRVNEQFF
>TRBD2|TRBJ2-7|-|TRBV5-1
TGCGCCAGCAGCCTGCGGGGGGGGCAGGAACGTTCCTACGAGCAGTACTTC
CASSLRGGQERSYEQYF
>-|TRBJ1-2|-|TRBV27
TGTGCCAGCAGTTTCGGAACAGCACCGAACTATGGCTACACCTTC
CASSFGTAPNYGYTF
>TRBD2|TRBJ2-7|-|TRBV7-9
TGTGCCAGCAGCACAATAGCGGGGGGCCACCTAAGTGAGCAGTACTTC
CASSTIAGGHLSEQYF
>-|TRBJ2-7|-|TRBV11-2
TGTGCCAGCAGCTCCTCGTGGGGGCCCTACGAGCAGTACTTC
CASSSSWGPYEQYF
>-|TRBJ1-1|-|TRBV10-3
TGTGCCATCAGTGAGTCGAGGCTGATTGGGGCTGAAGCTTTCTTT
CAISESRLIGAEAFF
>-|TRBJ2-1|few|TRBV20-1
TGCAGTGCTAGTCCCGGGAGCTATTATGAGCAGTTCTTC
CSASPGSYYEQFF
>TRBD1|TRBJ2-3|few|TRBV7-2
TGTGCCAGCAGCCACGGGGGGACAGGGTTCACAGATACGCAGTATTTT
CASSHGGTGFTDTQYF
>-|TRBJ1-5|-|TRBV6-1
TGTGCCAGCAGTGAAGCCCCCCTTAGCCAGCCCCAGCATTTT
CASSEAPLSQPQHF
>-|TRBJ2-7|-|TRBV5-1
TGCGCCAGCAGCTCAGTCGAAGCCTACGAGCAGTACTTC
CASSSVEAYEQYF
>-|TRBJ1-1|-|TRBV5-1
TGCGCCAGCAGCTTGGATATTGGGGTAGGCAGAGCCCCTGAAGCTTTCTTT
CASSLDIGVGRAPEAFF
>-|TRBJ1-1|-|TRBV29-1
TGCAGCGCCCAGGGATCGGGCACTGAAGCTTTCTTT
CSAQGSGTEAFF
>-|TRBJ1-5|-|TRBV20-1
TGCAGTGCTAGAGACTGGGGGGTGTCAGGGGAGACCCAGCATTTT
CSARDWGVSGETQHF
>TRBD1|TRBJ2-7|-|TRBV7-8
TGTGCCAGCAGCCTACGGGACAGGACGTCCGAGCAGTACTTC
CASSLRDRTSEQYF
>TRBD1|TRBJ2-7|few|TRBV7-2
TGTGCCAGCACCGGACAGGGTATCTCCTACGAGCAGTACTTC
CASTGQGISYEQYF
>TRBD1|TRBJ2-3|-|TRBV4-1
TGCGCCAGCAGCCCGTTAGGGGGACAGGGAAGCACAGATACGCAGTATTTT
CASSPLGGQGSTDTQYF
>TRBD1|TRBJ2-7|-|TRBV9
TGTGCCAGCAGCGTAGCAGGGACAGAGACCTACGAGCAGTACTTC
CASSVAGTETYEQYF
>-|TRBJ2-5|few|TRBV9
TGTGCCAGCAGCGTCGGACAAGAAGAGACCCAGTACTTC
CASSVGQEETQYF